The source of this T cell receptor beta chain is a study of a mutant IDH1 vaccine in newly diagnosed glioma. Sequenced by immunoSEQ multiplex PCR; TCRdb stores in-frame clones only, minus some. This table holds 25,000 to 35,000 clones, roughly nine tenths found once. Germline CDR1 LGHNA, CDR2 YSLEER. This CDR3 has 16 residues. Trimming cost V 4 bases and J 4 bases, with 19 bases left between them. Points on this clone: Its antigen remains unidentified.

The time point here: week 5, during vaccination. Doses comprised 300 ug of mutant IDH1 20-mer peptide each, plus topical imiquimod. The rearrangement uses TRBV4-3 and TRBJ1-1; the D gene is possibly TRBD1 (5 bases). The source material was PBMCs, sampled from a glioma patient whose treatment included an IDH1 peptide vaccine. The receptor was derived from a man in his late teens or twenties with glioma. CDR3 sequence reads: CASSPGHAELFTEAFF. In nucleotides, the CDR3 is TGCGCCAGCAGCCCAGGACACGCAGAACTATTCACTGAAGCTTTCTTT.